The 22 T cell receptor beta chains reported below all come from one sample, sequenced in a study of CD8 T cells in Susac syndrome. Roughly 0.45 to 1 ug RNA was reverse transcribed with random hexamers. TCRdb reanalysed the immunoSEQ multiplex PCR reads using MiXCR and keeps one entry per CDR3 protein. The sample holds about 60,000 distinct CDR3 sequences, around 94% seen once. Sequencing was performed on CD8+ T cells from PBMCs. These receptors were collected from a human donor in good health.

CDR3 residues: CASSQDKGQGFSAFF. CDR3 bases: TGTGCCAGCAGCCAAGATAAAGGACAGGGATTTAGCGCTTTCTTT. This chain connects TRBV14 to TRBJ1-1, with 8 bases matching TRBD1. The ends lost 0 bases at V and 11 bases at J; junction bases unmatched: 11. The CDR3 is 15 residues long. Germline V lookup: CDR1 SGHDN, CDR2 FVKESK.

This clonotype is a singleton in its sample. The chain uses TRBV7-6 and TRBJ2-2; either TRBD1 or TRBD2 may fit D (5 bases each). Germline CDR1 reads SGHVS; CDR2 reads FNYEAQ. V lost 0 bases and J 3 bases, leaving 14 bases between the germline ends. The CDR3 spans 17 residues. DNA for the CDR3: TGTGCCAGCAGCTTAGCCCAAGGGACGGCAGACACCGGGGAGCTGTTTTTT. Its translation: CASSLAQGTADTGELFF.

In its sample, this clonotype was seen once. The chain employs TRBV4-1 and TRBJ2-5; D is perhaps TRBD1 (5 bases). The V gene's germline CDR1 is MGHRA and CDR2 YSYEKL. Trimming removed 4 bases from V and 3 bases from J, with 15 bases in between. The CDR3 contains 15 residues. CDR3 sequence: CASSPSGHLEETQYF. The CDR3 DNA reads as TGCGCCAGCAGCCCCTCCGGACACCTAGAAGAGACCCAGTACTTC.

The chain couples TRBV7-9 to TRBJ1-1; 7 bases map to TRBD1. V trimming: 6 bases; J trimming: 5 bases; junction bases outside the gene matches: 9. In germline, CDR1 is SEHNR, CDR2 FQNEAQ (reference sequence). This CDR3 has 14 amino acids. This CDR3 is CASSREGAGTEAFF. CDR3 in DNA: TGTGCCAGCAGTCGGGAGGGGGCAGGGACTGAAGCTTTCTTT.

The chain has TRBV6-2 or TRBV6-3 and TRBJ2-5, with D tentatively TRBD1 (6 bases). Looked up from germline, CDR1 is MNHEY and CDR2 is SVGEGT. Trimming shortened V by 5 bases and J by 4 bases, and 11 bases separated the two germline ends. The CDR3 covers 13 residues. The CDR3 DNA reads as TGTGCCAGCAGTCCCACAGGGCGAGAGACCCAGTACTTC. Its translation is CASSPTGRETQYF.

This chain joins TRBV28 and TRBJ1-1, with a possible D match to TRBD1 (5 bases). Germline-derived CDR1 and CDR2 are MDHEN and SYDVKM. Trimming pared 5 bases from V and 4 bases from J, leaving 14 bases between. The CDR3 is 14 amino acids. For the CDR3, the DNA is TGTGCCAGCAGTGCAACAGGCATGGGCACTGAAGCTTTCTTT. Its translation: CASSATGMGTEAFF.

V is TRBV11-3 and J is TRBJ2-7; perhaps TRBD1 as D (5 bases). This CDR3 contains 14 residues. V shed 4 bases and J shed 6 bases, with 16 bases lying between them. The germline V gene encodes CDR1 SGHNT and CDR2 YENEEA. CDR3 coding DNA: TGTGCCAGCAGCTCCCGTACGGACAAATCCGAGCAGTACTTC. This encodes CASSSRTDKSEQYF.

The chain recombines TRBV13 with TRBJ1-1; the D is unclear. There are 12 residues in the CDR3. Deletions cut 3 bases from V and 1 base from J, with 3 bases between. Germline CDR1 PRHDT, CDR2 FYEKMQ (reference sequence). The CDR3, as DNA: TGTGCCAGCAGCTTGACGAACACTGAAGCTTTCTTT. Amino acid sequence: CASSLTNTEAFF.

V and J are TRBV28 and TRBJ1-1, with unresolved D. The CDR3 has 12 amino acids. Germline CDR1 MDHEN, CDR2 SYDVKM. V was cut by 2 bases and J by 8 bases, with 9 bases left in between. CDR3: CASSLRAYEAFF. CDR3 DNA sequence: TGTGCCAGCAGTTTAAGGGCATACGAAGCTTTCTTT.

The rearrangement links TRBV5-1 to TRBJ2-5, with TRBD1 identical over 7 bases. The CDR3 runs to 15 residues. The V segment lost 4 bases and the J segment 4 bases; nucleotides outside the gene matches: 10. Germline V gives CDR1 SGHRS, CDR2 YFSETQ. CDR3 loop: CASSPGTASTETQYF. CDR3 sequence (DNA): TGCGCCAGCAGCCCCGGGACAGCCTCTACAGAGACCCAGTACTTC.

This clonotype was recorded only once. DNA of the CDR3: TGTGCCAGCAGCCCCTTCGGGACAGGGGGGGATGGCTACACCTTC. Amino acids: CASSPFGTGGDGYTF. V is TRBV7-3 and J is TRBJ1-2, with 11 bases identical to TRBD1. CDR1 and CDR2 from the germline V gene are SGHTA and FQGTGA. The length of the CDR3 is 15 residues. Trimming at V came to 5 bases and at J to 6 bases, leaving 8 bases not matched to a gene. The whole variable domain, remainder taken from reference TRBV7-3 and TRBJ1-2, is GAGVSQTPSNKVTEKGKYVELRCDPISGHTALYWYRQSLGQGPEFLIYFQGTGAADDSGLPNDRFFAVRPEGSVSTLKIQRTERGDSAVYLCASSPFGTGGDGYTFGSGTRLTVV.

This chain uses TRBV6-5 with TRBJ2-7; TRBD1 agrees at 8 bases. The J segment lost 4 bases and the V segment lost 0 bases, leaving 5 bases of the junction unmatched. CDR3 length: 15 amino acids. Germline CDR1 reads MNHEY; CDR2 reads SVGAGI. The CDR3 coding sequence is TGTGCCAGCAGTTACTCGACGACAGGGGTTTACGAGCAGTACTTC. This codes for CASSYSTTGVYEQYF.

CDR3 protein: CASSRREQYEQYF. The CDR3 DNA reads as TGTGCCAGCAGCCGCCGGGAGCAGTACGAGCAGTACTTC. The chain carries TRBV7-9 and TRBJ2-7; TRBD2 might be the D (6 bases). The CDR3 totals 13 residues. The germline V gene has CDR1 SEHNR and CDR2 FQNEAQ (reference sequence). Trimming shortened V by 5 bases and J by 4 bases, and 12 bases separated the two germline ends.

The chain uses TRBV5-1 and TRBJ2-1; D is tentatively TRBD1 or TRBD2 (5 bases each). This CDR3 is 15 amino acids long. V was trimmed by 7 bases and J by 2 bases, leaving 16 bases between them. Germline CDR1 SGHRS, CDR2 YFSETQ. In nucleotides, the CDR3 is TGCGCCAGCTCCGGCACTCGGGGACCCTACAATGAGCAGTTCTTC. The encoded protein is CASSGTRGPYNEQFF.

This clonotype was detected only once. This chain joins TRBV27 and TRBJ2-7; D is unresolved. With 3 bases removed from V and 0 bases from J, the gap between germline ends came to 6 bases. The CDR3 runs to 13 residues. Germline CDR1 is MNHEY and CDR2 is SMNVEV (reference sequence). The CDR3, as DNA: TGTGCCAGCAGTTTCACACCCTCCTACGAGCAGTACTTC. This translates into CASSFTPSYEQYF.

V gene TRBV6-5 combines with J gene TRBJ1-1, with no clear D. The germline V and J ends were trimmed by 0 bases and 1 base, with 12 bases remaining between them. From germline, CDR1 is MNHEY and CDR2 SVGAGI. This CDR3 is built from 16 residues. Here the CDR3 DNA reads TGTGCCAGCAGTTACTCGAGTCCCGTATCGAACACTGAAGCTTTCTTT. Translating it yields CASSYSSPVSNTEAFF.

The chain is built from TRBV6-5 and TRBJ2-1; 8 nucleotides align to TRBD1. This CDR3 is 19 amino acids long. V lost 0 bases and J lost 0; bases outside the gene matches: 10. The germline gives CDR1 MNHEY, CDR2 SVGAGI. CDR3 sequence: CASSYSGGQGYYSYNEQFF. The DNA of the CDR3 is TGTGCCAGCAGTTACTCGGGAGGACAGGGATATTACTCCTACAATGAGCAGTTCTTC.

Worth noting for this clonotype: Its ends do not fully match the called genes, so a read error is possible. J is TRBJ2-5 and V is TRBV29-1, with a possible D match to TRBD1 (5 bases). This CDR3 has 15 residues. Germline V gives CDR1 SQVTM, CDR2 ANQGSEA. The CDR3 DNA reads TGCAGCGCAACACCCGCGACAGTGTACCAAAAGACCCAGTACTTC. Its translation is CSATPATVYQKTQYF.

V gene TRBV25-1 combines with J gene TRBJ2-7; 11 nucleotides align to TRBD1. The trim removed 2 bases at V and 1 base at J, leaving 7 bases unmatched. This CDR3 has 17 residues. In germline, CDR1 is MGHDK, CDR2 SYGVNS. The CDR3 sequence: CASSEAPGTGGSYEQYF. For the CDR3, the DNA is TGTGCCAGCAGTGAAGCCCCCGGGACAGGGGGTTCCTACGAGCAGTACTTC.

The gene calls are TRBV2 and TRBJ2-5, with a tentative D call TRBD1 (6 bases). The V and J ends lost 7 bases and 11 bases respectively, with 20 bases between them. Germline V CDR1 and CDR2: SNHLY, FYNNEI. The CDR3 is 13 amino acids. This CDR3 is CASTGTSQEAQYF. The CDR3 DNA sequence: TGTGCCAGCACGGGGACATCCCAAGAGGCGCAGTACTTC.

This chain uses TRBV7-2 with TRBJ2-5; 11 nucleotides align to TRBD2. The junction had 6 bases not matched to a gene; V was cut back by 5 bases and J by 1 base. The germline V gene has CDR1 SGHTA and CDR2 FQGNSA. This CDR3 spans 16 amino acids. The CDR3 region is CASSLRLAGIQETQYF. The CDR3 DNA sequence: TGTGCCAGCAGCCTCCGACTAGCGGGAATCCAAGAGACCCAGTACTTC.

The CDR3 region has the DNA TGTGCCAGCACTTACGGACAGGGCACTGAAGCTTTCTTT. This encodes CASTYGQGTEAFF. This rearrangement joins TRBV27 to TRBJ1-1; TRBD1 agrees at 8 bases. In germline, CDR1 is MNHEY, CDR2 SMNVEV (reference sequence). J was trimmed by 4 bases and V by 7 bases; bases with no gene match: 5. There are 13 residues in the CDR3.